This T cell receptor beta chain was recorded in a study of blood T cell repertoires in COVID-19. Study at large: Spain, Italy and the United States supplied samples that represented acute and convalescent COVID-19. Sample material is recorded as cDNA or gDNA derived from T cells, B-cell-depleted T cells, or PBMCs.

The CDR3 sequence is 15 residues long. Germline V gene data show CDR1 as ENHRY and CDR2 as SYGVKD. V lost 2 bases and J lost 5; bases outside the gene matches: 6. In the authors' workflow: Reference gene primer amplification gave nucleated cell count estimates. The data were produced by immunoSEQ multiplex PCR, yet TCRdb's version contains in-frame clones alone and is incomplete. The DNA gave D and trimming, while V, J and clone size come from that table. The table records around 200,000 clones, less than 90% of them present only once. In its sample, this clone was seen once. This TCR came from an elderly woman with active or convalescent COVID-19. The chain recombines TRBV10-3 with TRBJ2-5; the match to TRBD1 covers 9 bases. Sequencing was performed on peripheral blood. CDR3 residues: CAISEPYRGRETQYF. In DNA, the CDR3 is TGTGCCATCAGTGAGCCTTACAGGGGGCGTGAGACCCAGTACTTC.